The subject of this entry is one T cell receptor (beta chain). The antigen it recognizes is unknown. No per-base quality is available; no much larger clone lies one base away. From cysteine to phenylalanine, the CDR3 is 15 amino acids long. Solely the CDR3 DNA is kept, with 45 bases framed from the first base. The germline V gene (reference sequence) gives CDR1 as SGHNT and CDR2 as YYREEE. At the junction V is shortened by 2 bases and J by 5 bases; bases outside the gene matches: 8. This specimen belongs to a study of shared clonotypes between healthy human individuals (TCRdb year 2020). Turning to the overall study: The cohort comprised a couple of women and three men aged 18 to 49 years. The study deeply sequenced blood TCR repertoires of about 5 healthy adults to estimate repertoire size and the extent of clonotype sharing between individuals. Libraries were prepared and TCR repertoires were sequenced by different laboratories using diverse techniques, in order to increase sequencing depth and limit assay-specific biases. Each donor's leukapheresis produced roughly between about 0.8 and 10 billion PBMCs.

Healthy HIV-negative adults with no recently reported acute infections or vaccinations were included as donors. Every donor was a Caucasian adult residing in Nashville, Tennessee, USA. In the unsorted samples, roughly 90 million PBMCs were counted, and genomic DNA was extracted using the QIAamp DNA Blood Mini kit. Blood was collected by leukapheresis, and PBMCs were isolated by Ficoll-Histopaque density gradient centrifugation and then cryopreserved in liquid nitrogen vapor phase. TCR CDR3 regions were amplified from genomic DNA by multiplex PCR using the deep immunoSEQ assay. Genomic DNA extracted from each cell subset was distributed evenly over all wells of several immunoSEQ 96-well plates, and each plate served as one replicate. Each replicate PCR for unsorted PBMC received roughly 300 ng genomic DNA, equal to around 30,000 T cell genomes. Ten immunoSEQ deep assay plates were used to sequence unsorted PBMC genomic DNA. Purified libraries were measured with a Qubit 3.0 fluorometer, size-checked on a Bioanalyzer 2100, and measured again with the KAPA Library Quantification kit. Each immunoSEQ 96-well plate was sequenced on its own single-read 150-cycle Illumina NextSeq 550 flow cell. As for the original processing: Because the immunoSEQ output included only junctional sequences and no quality scores, the filtering could not be the same as the filtering used for full-length reads. Sequences were annotated with PyIR, a Python wrapper for IgBLAST v1.9, and V/J genes and CDR3 were assigned using IMGT germline references. Reads with weak V/J assignments (E-value above 1e-6), missing CDR3, stop codons, out-of-frame junctions, or ambiguous translated residues were removed. V3J clonotypes were defined by identical inferred V gene, J gene, and CDR3 amino acid sequence. To compute the percentage overlap between repertoires, the number of shared unique clonotypes was divided by the size of the smaller repertoire. Repertoire richness was assessed with RTK rarefaction, the Chao1 estimator, and Recon v2.1 estimates of unobserved clonotypes. The table comes from immuneACCESS by way of TCRdb, which keeps in-frame sequences with V and J called. Part of the clones is missing from these tables; in studies checked, under half for an unresolved V gene and the rest for unknown reasons. The DNA gave D and trimming, while V, J and clone size come from that table. The sample profile shows 550,000 to 600,000 clones; roughly 72% of them were found once. 12% of the sample is in the top ten clones.

Here is what the overall study found, with its caveats: Because the study included a small number of donors, the genetic and exposure-history diversity represented was limited. Sampling was limited to blood, and TCR repertoires in tissue likely differ from TCR repertoires in blood. Pairwise subsampling led to the expectation that sequencing depth would affect the degree of clonotype sharing among donors.

The TCR comes from a woman between 40 and 55 years old in good health. Some clones in this sample may be carry-over from other donors' samples. The material sequenced was PBMCs. The chain links TRBV5-4 with TRBJ1-1; 8 bases in the middle match TRBD1. The CDR3 reads CASSFGGQAGTEAFF. The bases read TGTGCCAGCAGCTTTGGGGGACAGGCGGGGACTGAAGCTTTCTTT.